The 14 T cell receptor beta chains reported below all come from one sample, sequenced in a study of cytomegalovirus exposure and HLA in healthy donors (dated by TCRdb to 2016 to 2017). Library construction relied on the immunoSEQ multiplex PCR assay. The multiplex PCR relied on a mix of 60 forward primers for TCR Vbeta segments and 13 reverse primers for TCR Jbeta segments. Here the immuneACCESS table is served through TCRdb, limited to in-frame sequences with V and J called. Missing clones are a known gap in these copies; in checked studies unresolved V genes cover under half, and the rest lacks a known reason. This sample has 250,000 to 350,000 clones in its table, and 85% to 90% of those were observed once. The top ten clones comprise around 2.1% of the sample. Sequencing input: PBMCs. The receptor set was obtained from a woman between 18 and 29 years old in good health and CMV-seronegative.

This chain links TRBV2 with TRBJ2-3; D is ambiguous. This CDR3 has 12 amino acids. Looked up from germline, CDR1 is SNHLY and CDR2 is FYNNEI. V lost 4 bases and J 10 bases, leaving 12 bases between the germline ends. The CDR3 DNA sequence: TGTGCCAGCAGTGGGCTGTCGGGTGCGCAGTATTTT. The encoded protein is CASSGLSGAQYF.

The rearrangement uses TRBV2 and TRBJ1-2; possibly TRBD1 for D (6 bases). The V and J ends lost 8 bases and 2 bases respectively, with 15 bases between them. Germline V lookup: CDR1 SNHLY, CDR2 FYNNEI. CDR3 length: 14 residues. This chain's CDR3 is CASGGGVKNYGYTF. DNA for the CDR3: TGTGCCAGCGGAGGGGGGGTCAAGAACTATGGCTACACCTTC.

V is TRBV10-3 and J is TRBJ1-2, with 9 bases aligning to TRBD1. Germline V gene lookup returns CDR1 ENHRY and CDR2 SYGVKD. This CDR3 has 14 amino acids. Trimming cost V 6 bases and J 4 bases; bases outside gene matches: 6. CDR3 DNA sequence: TGTGCCATCAGCTCGGGACAGGGCGTCTATGGCTACACCTTC. It specifies CAISSGQGVYGYTF.

V gene TRBV5-5 combines with J gene TRBJ1-1, with D possibly being TRBD1 (6 bases). The germline V gene encodes CDR1 SGHKS and CDR2 YYEKEE (reference sequence). The CDR3 has 14 amino acids. V lost 0 bases and J lost 3, with 9 bases in between. The DNA of the CDR3 is TGTGCCAGCAGCTTGGATAGGGGGTACACTGAAGCTTTCTTT. Its protein is CASSLDRGYTEAFF. The full variable domain, with the rest looked up from reference TRBV5-5 and TRBJ1-1, is DAGVTQSPTHLIKTRGQQVTLRCSPISGHKSVSWYQQVLGQGPQFIFQYYEKEERGRGNFPDRFSARQFPNYSSELNVNALLLGDSALYLCASSLDRGYTEAFFGQGTRLTVV.

This rearrangement joins TRBV9 to TRBJ2-3; 7 nucleotides match TRBD1. This CDR3 region has 17 residues. V was clipped by 0 bases and J by 3 bases; unmatched bases: 10. Germline V gene lookup returns CDR1 SGDLS and CDR2 YYNGEE. Here the CDR3 reads CASSVEKGGSGTDTQYF. CDR3 in DNA: TGTGCCAGCAGCGTAGAGAAAGGGGGCTCGGGTACAGATACGCAGTATTTT.

The chain employs TRBV19 and TRBJ1-5, with TRBD1 as a possible D gene (5 bases). The CDR3 is 13 amino acids. Trimming left V 10 bases short and J 4 bases short, with 14 bases between. Germline V gives CDR1 LNHDA, CDR2 SQIVND (reference sequence). The CDR3: CATAGTRNQPQHF. CDR3 nucleotide sequence: TGTGCCACCGCCGGGACTCGGAATCAGCCCCAGCATTTT.

The chain is built from TRBV19 and TRBJ1-1; perhaps TRBD1 as D (6 bases). V dropped 4 bases and J dropped 1 base, with 13 bases sitting between them. Germline assignment: CDR1 LNHDA and CDR2 SQIVND (reference sequence). The length of the CDR3 is 15 residues. The CDR3: CASSTPDSKNTEAFF. The CDR3 coding sequence is TGTGCCAGTAGTACACCGGACAGCAAGAACACTGAAGCTTTCTTT.

This clone was observed once. The V gene is TRBV29-1, the J gene TRBJ1-2, with no clear D. Germline CDR1 and CDR2: SQVTM and ANQGSEA. The CDR3 loop spans 11 amino acids. Trimming pared 6 bases from V and 8 bases from J, leaving 13 bases between. The CDR3 sequence: CSVPSERGYTF. The CDR3 nucleotides are TGCAGCGTCCCCTCTGAGAGGGGCTACACCTTC.

The CDR3 loop reads CASSPGTSGFEQYF. Here the CDR3 DNA reads TGTGCCAGCTCCCCGGGGACTAGCGGATTCGAGCAGTACTTC. This chain links TRBV18 with TRBJ2-7; 11 bases are shared with TRBD2. The CDR3 extends over 14 amino acids. CDR1 is KGHSH, CDR2 LQKENI, per germline. J gave up 6 bases and V 6 bases, and 7 bases lay outside the gene matches. The complete variable domain, with remaining parts taken from reference TRBV18 and TRBJ2-7, reads NAGVMQNPRHLVRRRGQEARLRCSPMKGHSHVYWYRQLPEEGLKFMVYLQKENIIDESGMPKERFSAEFPKEGPSILRIQQVVRGDSAAYFCASSPGTSGFEQYFGPGTRLTVT.

The chain joins TRBV2 to TRBJ2-5, with 8 bases matching TRBD1. The end of the DNA fits TRBJ2-7 better, so the J call may be wrong. Germline V gene lookup returns CDR1 SNHLY and CDR2 FYNNEI. CDR3 length: 13 residues. As DNA, the CDR3 is TGTGCCAGCACTAGGACAGGGTTCTACGAGCAGTACTTC. Translated: CASTRTGFYEQYF.

V is TRBV9 and J is TRBJ1-1, with D unclear. The CDR3 has 16 amino acids. Germline V gives CDR1 SGDLS, CDR2 YYNGEE. With 1 base removed from V and 3 bases from J, the gap between germline ends came to 16 bases. The CDR3 region is CASSVPKEGLDTEAFF. Here the CDR3 DNA reads TGTGCCAGCAGCGTACCGAAGGAGGGCTTAGACACTGAAGCTTTCTTT.

Regarding this clone: The same CDR3 is also encoded by other DNA sequences in this sample. This chain joins TRBV7-9 and TRBJ1-6; D gene uncertain. Trimming shortened V by 6 bases and J by 8 bases, and 11 bases separated the two germline ends. The CDR3 loop spans 13 amino acids. CDR1 and CDR2 from the germline V gene are SEHNR and FQNEAQ (reference sequence). The CDR3 sequence: CASSPSDHSPLHF. Here the CDR3 DNA reads TGTGCCAGCAGTCCTAGCGACCATTCACCCCTCCACTTT.

The rearrangement links TRBV18 to TRBJ2-3, with 7 bases matching TRBD2. J gave up 0 bases and V 7 bases, and 4 bases lay outside the gene matches. The CDR3 has 14 residues. Looked up from germline, CDR1 is KGHSH and CDR2 is LQKENI. The CDR3 loop is CASLAGLSTDTQYF. Written as DNA, the CDR3 is TGTGCCAGCTTAGCGGGTTTAAGCACAGATACGCAGTATTTT.

This clone was detected once. The chain joins TRBV6-5 to TRBJ2-3; the D gene is possibly TRBD1 (5 bases). This CDR3 spans 12 amino acids. V was shortened by 6 bases and J by 4 bases, with 8 bases between the two germline ends. Germline CDR1 MNHEY, CDR2 SVGAGI. The CDR3 nucleotides are TGTGCCAGCAGCCAGGGTCCAGATACGCAGTATTTT. This translates into CASSQGPDTQYF.